A selection of T cell receptor beta chains follows, all from one sample in a study of CD8+ T cells in alopecia areata. The protocol was immunoSEQ multiplex PCR, while the TCRdb copy is restricted to in-frame clones and leaves out a portion. This table holds roughly 200,000 clones, about 61% found once. The sequencing sample was made of CD8+ T cells sorted from blood. The receptors derive from a human donor in good health. Each CDR3 is given with its conserved first and last residue. D genes are given only for firm matches. Size tells how often a clone was seen (once, few, many) or the class of an expanded clone, and some rows leave it out.

.	TRBJ2-5	.	TRBV25-1	TGTGCCAGCAGTGAATGGGTACAGGACCCCCCTCCGTACTTC	CASSEWVQDPPPYF
.	TRBJ2-5	.	TRBV7-2	TGTGCCAGCAGCCCACCCCCGGGGGAGACCCAGTACTTC	CASSPPPGETQYF
.	TRBJ2-3	TRBD1	TRBV7-9	TGTGCCAGCAGCGGAGAGGGGGCCCGGACAGATACGCAGTATTTT	CASSGEGARTDTQYF
.	TRBJ1-5	TRBD1	TRBV30	TGTGCCTGGAGTGTACTAGGGGGCGCAGATCAGCCCCAGCATTTT	CAWSVLGGADQPQHF
few	TRBJ2-5	TRBD1	TRBV27	TGTGCCAGCAGTATCCAACAGGGGTGGGAGACCCAGTACTTC	CASSIQQGWETQYF
.	TRBJ1-5	TRBD1	TRBV27	TGTGCCAGCAGAGCCCAGGGGGGGAGTCAGCCCCAGCATTTT	CASRAQGGSQPQHF
.	TRBJ2-7	.	TRBV4-1	TGCGCCAGCAGCCAAGAGCCACAGGCATCCTACGAGCAGTACTTC	CASSQEPQASYEQYF
.	TRBJ2-5	TRBD2	TRBV5-1	TGCGCCAGCAGCGCACCGGCTAGCGGGGCAGAGACCCAGTACTTC	CASSAPASGAETQYF
.	TRBJ2-7	.	TRBV5-6	TGTGCCAGCAGCTTGCCAGGGTATAGGGAGCAGTACTTC	CASSLPGYREQYF
.	TRBJ2-5	.	TRBV7-6	TGTGCCAGCAGCCTCCCGGGGGCAGAGACCCAGTACTTC	CASSLPGAETQYF
.	TRBJ1-5	.	TRBV12-5	TGTGCTAGTGGCCCGATGGTGGCGGGAAGTAATCAGCCCCAGCATTTT	CASGPMVAGSNQPQHF
.	TRBJ1-1	.	TRBV9	TGTGCCAGCAGCGTAGGCCTCGGGCTGGCTACTGAAGCTTTCTTT	CASSVGLGLATEAFF
.	TRBJ2-7	TRBD1	TRBV15	TGTGCCACCAGCAGAGGAAACGCGGGACAGGGCGCGATCGAGCAGTACTTC	CATSRGNAGQGAIEQYF
.	TRBJ1-1	.	TRBV5-1	TGCGCCAGCAGCTACCCCGGGACGGTGAACACTGAAGCTTTCTTT	CASSYPGTVNTEAFF
.	TRBJ2-3	TRBD2	TRBV7-9	TGTGCCAGCAGCGGGGACTACAGCACAGATACGCAGTATTTT	CASSGDYSTDTQYF
.	TRBJ2-3	TRBD2	TRBV11-3	TGTGCCAGCAGCCGGCGGGCGGGGGAGCCAGATACGCAGTATTTT	CASSRRAGEPDTQYF
few	TRBJ1-1	TRBD1	TRBV19	TGTGCCAGTAGTGAGGGGGCCATGAACACTGAAGCTTTCTTT	CASSEGAMNTEAFF
once	TRBJ2-7	.	TRBV4-1	TGCGCCAGCAGCCACCCAGCCGGGACCTACGAGCAGTACTTC	CASSHPAGTYEQYF
few	TRBJ2-3	.	TRBV2	TGTGCCAGCAGTGAAAGGAAAGATACGCAGTATTTT	CASSERKDTQYF
.	TRBJ1-1	TRBD1	TRBV29-1	TGCAGCGTGACAGGGGGAAACACTGAAGCTTTCTTT	CSVTGGNTEAFF
few	TRBJ2-6	.	TRBV19	TGTGCCAGTAGGGTTTCGGGGGCCTCTGGGGCCAACGTCCTGACTTTC	CASRVSGASGANVLTF
once	TRBJ1-1	.	TRBV5-6	TGTGCCAGCAGCTTGGGGAGCCGCGCTGAAGCTTTCTTT	CASSLGSRAEAFF
.	TRBJ1-6	.	TRBV27	TGTGCCAGCAGGCCGACTGCTCCCTATAATTCACCCCTCCACTTT	CASRPTAPYNSPLHF
.	TRBJ2-5	.	TRBV5-6	TGTGCCAGCAGCTATAGCGGACAAGAGACCCAGTACTTC	CASSYSGQETQYF
few	TRBJ2-7	.	TRBV4-2	TGTGCCAGCAGTTCCTCCGGAGTTACCTACGAGCAGTACTTC	CASSSSGVTYEQYF
once	TRBJ1-2	.	TRBV6-5	TGTGCCAGCAGTTACACCAACGTGGGTGGCTACACCTTC	CASSYTNVGGYTF
.	TRBJ1-5	TRBD1	TRBV2	TGTGCCAGCAGGCAACAGGGGTCGGAGCCCCAGCATTTT	CASRQQGSEPQHF
once	TRBJ2-5	TRBD2	TRBV29-1	TGCAGCGTGGGGACTAGCGGGGGGGTTCTGGAGACCCAGTACTTC	CSVGTSGGVLETQYF
once	TRBJ1-1	.	TRBV7-2	TGTGCCAGCAGCCAAGGGTCACTCACTGAAGCTTTCTTT	CASSQGSLTEAFF
.	TRBJ1-1	.	TRBV18	TGTGCCAGCTCACCAGGGTCGGGCGCTGAAGCTTTCTTT	CASSPGSGAEAFF
.	TRBJ2-7	.	TRBV6-4	TGTGCCAGCAGCGCGGCGGCAGCCGAGGGGTACGAGCAGTACTTC	CASSAAAAEGYEQYF
few	TRBJ2-5	TRBD2	TRBV6-1	TGTGCCAGCAGTGAGTTGGGACTAGCGAGGCAGACCCAGTACTTC	CASSELGLARQTQYF
few	TRBJ1-5	TRBD1	TRBV25-1	TGTGCCAGCAGTGAAGGACAGGGTGTTCAGCCCCAGCATTTT	CASSEGQGVQPQHF
.	TRBJ2-3	.	TRBV7-8	TGTGCCAGCAGCTTAGGTCATAGAACCGATACGCAGTATTTT	CASSLGHRTDTQYF
.	TRBJ2-2	.	TRBV9	TGTGCCAGCAGCGTGCACCCCGGGGGCGCTGCCGGGGAGCTGTTTTTT	CASSVHPGGAAGELFF
.	TRBJ1-5	.	TRBV15	TGTGCCACCAGCCGACAGGCTAATAGCAATCAGCCCCAGCATTTT	CATSRQANSNQPQHF
.	TRBJ2-1	TRBD1	TRBV2	TGTGCCAGCACCGGGACAGGGTACAATGAGCAGTTCTTC	CASTGTGYNEQFF
.	TRBJ2-7	.	TRBV4-1	TGCGCCAGCAGCCAATTAGACGTCGGGTCCTACGAGCAGTACTTC	CASSQLDVGSYEQYF
few	TRBJ2-7	TRBD1	TRBV7-9	TGTGCCAGCAGCTCCACGACGACAGGGTTGCCCGAGCAGTACTTC	CASSSTTTGLPEQYF
medium-sized	TRBJ2-1	TRBD2	TRBV6-4	TGTGCCAGCAGTGACTCTGCGGGGGGGGTCGGTGAGCAGTTCTTC	CASSDSAGGVGEQFF
.	TRBJ2-7	.	TRBV7-9	TGTGCCAGCAGCCACTCTGGGTCGGGCTCCTACGAGCAGTACTTC	CASSHSGSGSYEQYF
.	TRBJ1-1	TRBD1	TRBV7-9	TGTGCCAGCAGCTTAACGACAGGGGGCGAAGGAGGAGCTTTCTTT	CASSLTTGGEGGAFF
.	TRBJ2-5	TRBD2	TRBV7-9	TGTGCCAGCAGACCAGGGGTAGCGGGGGCACAAGAGACCCAGTACTTC	CASRPGVAGAQETQYF
.	TRBJ1-1	.	TRBV14	TGTGCCAGCAGCCAAGCGGCCCGCGAAGCTTTCTTT	CASSQAAREAFF
.	TRBJ2-5	.	TRBV2	TGTGCCAGCAGTGAACCCAGAGGGCCCCAAGAGACCCAGTACTTC	CASSEPRGPQETQYF
.	TRBJ1-2	.	TRBV27	TGTGCCAGCAGTTCCCACGGGGGGCTTAGCTATGGCTACACCTTC	CASSSHGGLSYGYTF
.	TRBJ1-1	.	TRBV6-5	TGTGCCAGCAGTCCCTCCGGGTTGAAAGGTTCCGAAGCTTTCTTT	CASSPSGLKGSEAFF
.	TRBJ2-1	.	TRBV2	TGTGCCAGCAGTGAAAACGGCCCAATTGAGCAGTTCTTC	CASSENGPIEQFF
once	TRBJ2-5	TRBD2	TRBV4-1	TGCGCCAGCAGCCCCCTAGGGGCGGGGGGGCAAGAGACCCAGTACTTC	CASSPLGAGGQETQYF